The 32 T cell receptor beta chains below were found in one sample sequenced in a study of sequential checkpoint blockade in melanoma. Some clones are missing from TCRdb's copy, which holds only in-frame ones; the method was immunoSEQ multiplex PCR. The sample lists approximately 17,000 clones; 85% to 95% were seen once. Treatment here: randomized to nivolumab then ipilimumab (arm A) or the reverse (arm B). The sample in question was CD8+ T cells sorted from blood (inferred from file names), obtained from a patient given nivolumab and ipilimumab in sequence. All receptors come from a human donor with melanoma.

This chain uses TRBV29-1 with TRBJ1-1, with a weak D call TRBD1 (6 bases). The germline V gene encodes CDR1 SQVTM and CDR2 ANQGSEA. Trimming cost V 2 bases and J 0 bases, with 10 bases left between them. The CDR3 length is 14 residues. In nucleotides, the CDR3 is TGCAGCGTTGAACTTGGGGGCGTGAACACTGAAGCTTTCTTT. The encoded protein is CSVELGGVNTEAFF.

J is TRBJ1-1 and V is TRBV19; D ambiguous. The CDR3 covers 13 residues. Trimming left V 1 base short and J 4 bases short, with 7 bases between. The germline V gene encodes CDR1 LNHDA and CDR2 SQIVND (reference sequence). CDR3 nucleotides: TGTGCCAGTAGTATAGTTCGGGGCACTGAAGCTTTCTTT. Its translation is CASSIVRGTEAFF.

CDR3 in amino acids: CASSLTSSYEQYF. The CDR3 DNA follows: TGTGCCAGCAGCCTGACTAGTTCCTACGAGCAGTACTTC. V usage is TRBV7-6 and J usage is TRBJ2-7; tentatively, D is TRBD2 (6 bases). V was pared by 5 bases and J by 1 base, with 9 bases between. The germline gives CDR1 SGHVS, CDR2 FNYEAQ. The CDR3 covers 13 residues.

The rearrangement joins TRBV4-2 to TRBJ1-5; D not resolved. Germline V gene lookup returns CDR1 LGHNA and CDR2 YNFKEQ. This CDR3 is 15 amino acids long. Trimming shortened V by 0 bases and J by 0 bases, and 6 bases separated the two germline ends. CDR3 amino acids: CASSQEAFSNQPQHF. In DNA, the CDR3 is TGTGCCAGCAGCCAAGAAGCCTTTAGCAATCAGCCCCAGCATTTT.

The CDR3 region is CASSLRQGDQPQHF. The DNA of the CDR3 is TGTGCCAGCAGCCTCAGACAGGGGGATCAGCCCCAGCATTTT. This rearrangement joins TRBV27 to TRBJ1-5; 9 bases match TRBD1. The CDR3 totals 14 residues. After removal of 6 bases from V and 5 bases from J, the junction contained 5 bases not matched to a gene. CDR1 is MNHEY, CDR2 SMNVEV, per germline (reference sequence).

The chain recombines TRBV28 with TRBJ1-2; 8 bases match TRBD1. This CDR3 region has 13 residues. Germline CDR1 and CDR2: MDHEN and SYDVKM. Trimming took 6 bases from V and 5 from J; bases not matched to a gene: 5. The CDR3 DNA is TGTGCCAGCAGCGGGACAGGAATATATGGCTACACCTTC. Encoded protein: CASSGTGIYGYTF.

J is TRBJ1-3 and V is TRBV6-5, with 7 bases matching TRBD1. This CDR3 has 15 amino acids. The V and J ends lost 6 bases and 0 bases, in that order; junction bases with no gene match: 5. Germline loops: CDR1 MNHEY, CDR2 SVGAGI. CDR3 protein: CASSSDRSSGNTIYF. The CDR3 nucleotides are TGTGCCAGCAGCTCGGACAGGAGCTCTGGAAACACCATATATTTT.

The CDR3 DNA sequence: TGTGCCAGCAGCGCCGGGACAGGGGAGGGCTACACCTTC. Its protein is CASSAGTGEGYTF. The chain uses TRBV9 and TRBJ1-2; 10 nucleotides match TRBD1. The trim removed 3 bases at V and 8 bases at J, leaving 4 bases unmatched. The CDR3 loop spans 13 amino acids. Germline V gene sequence: CDR1 SGDLS, CDR2 YYNGEE. The full variable domain, rest sourced from reference TRBV9 and TRBJ1-2, is DSGVTQTPKHLITATGQRVTLRCSPRSGDLSVYWYQQSLDQGLQFLIQYYNGEERAKGNILERFSAQQFPDLHSELNLSSLELGDSALYFCASSAGTGEGYTFGSGTRLTVV.

This chain connects TRBV15 to TRBJ2-7; 10 positions agree with TRBD2. CDR1 LNHNV and CDR2 YYDKDF come from the germline V gene (reference sequence). The CDR3 spans 16 residues. V dropped 3 bases and J dropped 2; count of bases not matched to a gene: 7. For the CDR3, the DNA is TGTGCCACCAGCAGTGATAGCGGGAGGAAGACCTACGAGCAGTACTTC. This translates into CATSSDSGRKTYEQYF.

This sequence joins TRBV4-1 and TRBJ1-2; D is perhaps TRBD1 (5 bases). Germline-derived CDR1 and CDR2 are MGHRA and YSYEKL. The CDR3 has 16 amino acids. V shed 4 bases and J shed 4 bases, with 19 bases lying between them. CDR3 loop: CASSPLGRGIGYGYTF. Here the CDR3 DNA reads TGCGCCAGCAGCCCTCTGGGGAGGGGAATCGGCTATGGCTACACCTTC.

V gene TRBV5-6 combines with J gene TRBJ1-5, with a weak D call TRBD1 (6 bases). Trimming left V 4 bases short and J 0 bases short, with 11 bases between. Germline CDR1 and CDR2: SGHDT and YYEEEE. The CDR3 is made up of 15 amino acids. CDR3 sequence (DNA): TGTGCCAGCAGCACCGGGACAAATAGCAATCAGCCCCAGCATTTT. Translating it yields CASSTGTNSNQPQHF.

This chain uses TRBV19 with TRBJ2-7; 10 positions match TRBD2. After removal of 6 bases from V and 2 bases from J, the junction contained 7 bases not matched to a gene. Per the germline V gene, CDR1 is LNHDA and CDR2 is SQIVND (reference sequence). The CDR3 runs to 15 residues. The CDR3 bases are TGTGCCAGTAGCCATTGGACTAGCGGTACCTACGAGCAGTACTTC. Translated, it gives CASSHWTSGTYEQYF.

The chain employs TRBV2 and TRBJ1-1; D is unresolved. The CDR3 contains 10 residues. Per germline, CDR1 SNHLY and CDR2 FYNNEI. V lost 4 bases to trimming and J lost 8 bases, with 5 bases between them. The CDR3 coding sequence is TGTGCCAGCAGTGGCAGGGAAGCTTTCTTT. It translates to CASSGREAFF.

The chain joins TRBV19 to TRBJ1-6; D gene ambiguous. Trimming stripped 3 bases from V and 11 bases from J, with 14 bases between. The V gene's germline CDR1 is LNHDA and CDR2 SQIVND (reference sequence). The CDR3 totals 14 residues. The CDR3 coding sequence is TGTGCCAGTAGTATTTACAGTCTATCGACACCCCTCCACTTT. It specifies CASSIYSLSTPLHF.

V is TRBV2 and J is TRBJ1-1; 10 nucleotides agree with TRBD1. The CDR3 length is 16 residues. V gave up 8 bases and J gave up 3 bases; unmatched junction bases: 12. Germline V gene sequence: CDR1 SNHLY, CDR2 FYNNEI. In nucleotides, the CDR3 is TGTGCCAGCCTATCCGGGACAGGGGCGTGGGACACTGAAGCTTTCTTT. Its protein product is CASLSGTGAWDTEAFF. Based on the CDR3 plus reference TRBV2 and TRBJ1-1, the full variable domain is EPEVTQTPSHQVTQMGQEVILRCVPISNHLYFYWYRQILGQKVEFLVSFYNNEISEKSEIFDDQFSVERPDGSNFTLKIRSTKLEDSAMYFCASLSGTGAWDTEAFFGQGTRLTVV.

J is TRBJ1-2 and V is TRBV7-8; D might be TRBD1 (5 bases). The germline V gene has CDR1 SGHVS and CDR2 FQNEAQ. The CDR3 has 21 residues. With 4 bases removed from V and 3 bases from J, the gap between germline ends came to 33 bases. The CDR3 DNA follows: TGTGCCAGCAGCTCCCCCGCGGGAGGGGATGTAGTCTTCGCCAACCACTATGGCTACACCTTC. It codes for CASSSPAGGDVVFANHYGYTF.

The J gene is TRBJ1-6, the V gene TRBV4-1; 9 nucleotides match TRBD1. Trimming cost V 5 bases and J 13 bases; bases outside gene matches: 12. This CDR3 region has 15 residues. Germline V gene sequence: CDR1 MGHRA, CDR2 YSYEKL. Here the CDR3 reads CASSTRTGEFMPLHF. Here the CDR3 DNA reads TGCGCCAGCAGCACACGGACAGGGGAATTTATGCCCCTCCACTTT.

The rearrangement uses TRBV11-2 and TRBJ1-2; D is uncertain. CDR1 and CDR2 from the germline V gene are SGHAT and FQNNGV. V was cut by 5 bases and J by 8 bases, with 12 bases left in between. The CDR3 has 12 residues. The CDR3 reads CASSIGVGGYTF. DNA for the CDR3: TGTGCCAGCAGCATCGGGGTCGGGGGCTACACCTTC.

V gene TRBV7-9 combines with J gene TRBJ2-7; unclear D gene. Trimming left V 2 bases short and J 0 bases short, with 11 bases between. The germline V gene has CDR1 SEHNR and CDR2 FQNEAQ (reference sequence). The CDR3 is made up of 15 amino acids. This CDR3 is CASSLNSAASYEQYF. CDR3 bases: TGTGCCAGCAGCTTAAACTCGGCGGCCTCCTACGAGCAGTACTTC.

V and J are TRBV27 and TRBJ1-1; D not resolved. This CDR3 has 11 amino acids. With 8 bases removed from V and 4 bases from J, the gap between germline ends came to 8 bases. Germline V CDR1 and CDR2: MNHEY, SMNVEV (reference sequence). CDR3 sequence reads: CASVYSTEAFF. Here the CDR3 DNA reads TGTGCCAGCGTTTACAGCACTGAAGCTTTCTTT.

This chain joins TRBV10-3 and TRBJ2-7; 7 positions agree with TRBD1. The V gene's germline CDR1 is ENHRY and CDR2 SYGVKD. Trimming at V came to 6 bases and at J to 3 bases, leaving 26 bases not matched to a gene. CDR3 length: 20 amino acids. The CDR3 nucleotides read TGTGCCATCAGGATCAATCTGGGCGACAGGGAAATCCCTGCCGACTACGAGCAGTACGTC. This translates into CAIRINLGDREIPADYEQYV.

Only one count was recorded for this clone. V and J are TRBV28 and TRBJ2-7; 10 nucleotides line up with TRBD1. The germline CDR1 and CDR2 sequences are MDHEN and SYDVKM. CDR3 size: 15 residues. V trimming: 6 bases; J trimming: 3 bases; junction bases outside the gene matches: 8. CDR3 region: CASRSSGTGDYEQYV. The CDR3 DNA follows: TGTGCCAGCAGGTCTTCCGGGACAGGGGACTACGAGCAGTACGTC.

The chain joins TRBV27 to TRBJ2-7, with a weak D call TRBD1 (6 bases). The CDR3 has 15 amino acids. From germline, CDR1 is MNHEY and CDR2 SMNVEV (reference sequence). Trimming pared 8 bases from V and 3 bases from J, leaving 20 bases between. CDR3 protein: CASGNQRQDFYEQYF. The DNA for the CDR3 is TGTGCCAGCGGCAACCAGAGACAGGATTTCTACGAGCAGTACTTC.

The V call is TRBV6-5, the J call TRBJ1-1; weak D call: TRBD1 (5 bases). This CDR3 has 15 residues. CDR1 MNHEY and CDR2 SVGAGI come from the germline V gene. The V end lost 0 bases, the J end lost 2 bases, and 10 bases lay between the germline ends. The CDR3 DNA follows: TGTGCCAGCAGTTACTCGCGACAGCCCAACACTGAAGCTTTCTTT. It yields the protein CASSYSRQPNTEAFF.

This chain connects TRBV9 to TRBJ2-7; D perhaps matches TRBD2 (7 bases). The germline CDR1 and CDR2 sequences are SGDLS and YYNGEE. V lost 1 base and J lost 2, with 25 bases in between. CDR3 length: 19 residues. In DNA, the CDR3 is TGTGCCAGCAGCGTATCCCCGATGTCTGGAGGGGGAGGGACCTACGAGCAGTACTTC. The encoded protein is CASSVSPMSGGGGTYEQYF.

The chain recombines TRBV27 with TRBJ1-2; 7 nucleotides match TRBD1. CDR1 and CDR2 from the germline V gene are MNHEY and SMNVEV (reference sequence). The CDR3 extends over 17 amino acids. Germline trimming cut 1 base from V and 3 bases from J; bases unmatched to any gene: 11. The CDR3 region has the DNA TGTGCCAGCAGTTTATATCCGACAGGGATCGGGGACTATGGCTACACCTTC. Residues: CASSLYPTGIGDYGYTF.

This sequence joins TRBV4-3 and TRBJ1-1, with D tentatively TRBD1 (6 bases). Deletions cut 5 bases from V and 0 bases from J, with 13 bases between. The CDR3 is 15 residues long. CDR1 and CDR2 from the germline V gene are LGHNA and YSLEER. The CDR3 here is CASSLHRALNTEAFF. CDR3 bases: TGCGCCAGCAGCTTACACAGGGCACTGAACACTGAAGCTTTCTTT.

This chain uses TRBV4-3 with TRBJ1-1, with 7 positions matching TRBD1. The CDR3 contains 15 residues. The trim removed 3 bases at V and 4 bases at J, leaving 8 bases unmatched. Germline V gene sequence: CDR1 LGHNA, CDR2 YSLEER. The CDR3 loop is CASSHSITGATEAFF. The CDR3 DNA follows: TGCGCCAGCAGCCATTCAATTACAGGGGCCACTGAAGCTTTCTTT.

The rearrangement joins TRBV27 to TRBJ2-7, with a possible D match to TRBD1 (6 bases). V lost 2 bases and J lost 3, with 14 bases in between. This CDR3 is 15 amino acids long. The germline V gene encodes CDR1 MNHEY and CDR2 SMNVEV (reference sequence). DNA for the CDR3: TGTGCCAGCAGTTTAAGCCCAGGGGTTAACTACGAGCAGTACTTC. Its translation: CASSLSPGVNYEQYF.

J is TRBJ1-5 and V is TRBV28; 7 bases match TRBD1. Germline assignment: CDR1 MDHEN and CDR2 SYDVKM. The trim removed 5 bases at V and 2 bases at J, leaving 9 bases unmatched. The CDR3 has 16 residues. CDR3 DNA sequence: TGTGCCAGCAGTCCCCAGACAGGGATGGGCAATCAGCCCCAGCATTTT. Protein: CASSPQTGMGNQPQHF.

This clone was seen just once. The V call is TRBV10-3, the J call TRBJ1-5; D remains unclear. CDR1 and CDR2 (germline): ENHRY, SYGVKD. This CDR3 is 14 amino acids long. Trimming cost V 3 bases and J 5 bases, with 11 bases left between them. The CDR3 sequence: CAISDREGYQPQHF. CDR3 nucleotides: TGTGCCATCAGTGATAGGGAGGGCTATCAGCCCCAGCATTTT.

The chain recombines TRBV27 with TRBJ1-2, with D possibly being TRBD1 (5 bases). V was trimmed by 8 bases and J by 2 bases, leaving 15 bases between them. CDR1 is MNHEY, CDR2 SMNVEV, per germline (reference sequence). The CDR3 is 14 amino acids. The CDR3 DNA is TGTGCCAGCGGTTCCTCGGGACTAAACTATGGCTACACCTTC. This codes for CASGSSGLNYGYTF.